The 15 T cell receptor beta chains in this list originate from one sample, sequenced in a study of blood T cell repertoires in COVID-19 (dated by TCRdb to between 2020 and 2021). Receptor libraries were prepared by the immunoSEQ multiplex PCR assay. In its TCRdb copy, this immuneACCESS table keeps in-frame sequences only and misses some clones. Where compared with another copy, unresolved V genes explain less than half of these, and the others have no known cause. The table for this sample lists fewer than 350,000 clones; about 88% of them were counted only once. Less than 15% of the sample is taken by the ten largest. The sequencing sample was made of peripheral blood. The source of these receptors is a woman aged 70-85 years with COVID-19, enrolled during active disease.

J is TRBJ2-1 and V is TRBV7-9, with D perhaps matching TRBD1 (5 bases). CDR1 and CDR2 from the germline V gene are SEHNR and FQNEAQ (reference sequence). CDR3 length: 11 amino acids. V was pared by 6 bases and J by 9 bases, with 9 bases between. This CDR3 is CASSFDSEQFF. DNA for the CDR3: TGTGCCAGCAGTTTCGACAGTGAGCAGTTCTTC.

The V and J genes are TRBV5-1 and TRBJ1-2; tentative D call: TRBD1 (6 bases). CDR1 is SGHRS and CDR2 is YFSETQ in the germline V gene. V was pared by 0 bases and J by 2 bases, with 8 bases between. This CDR3 has 14 amino acids. In nucleotides, the CDR3 is TGCGCCAGCAGCTTGGTAGGGGGAAACTATGGCTACACCTTC. This gives the protein CASSLVGGNYGYTF.

The CDR3 loop is CASSQGQGASTEAFF. The CDR3 DNA reads as TGCGCCAGCAGCCAGGGACAGGGGGCGAGCACTGAAGCTTTCTTT. This chain uses TRBV4-1 with TRBJ1-1; 12 positions match TRBD1. Germline-derived CDR1 and CDR2 are MGHRA and YSYEKL. The CDR3 is 15 amino acids. The J segment lost 4 bases and the V segment lost 3 bases, leaving 3 bases of the junction unmatched.

J is TRBJ2-7 and V is TRBV5-3; TRBD2 matches at 13 bases. TRBV5-3 counts as an open reading frame of uncertain function. The V and J ends lost 5 bases and 0 bases, in that order; junction bases with no gene match: 8. The CDR3 has 17 residues. CDR3 region: CARSRTSGGPSSYEQYF. For the CDR3, the DNA is TGTGCCAGAAGTCGGACTAGCGGGGGCCCCAGCTCCTACGAGCAGTACTTC.

The chain carries TRBV19 and TRBJ1-6; TRBD1 matches 7 bases. Germline values: CDR1 LNHDA, CDR2 SQIVND (reference sequence). V was pared by 6 bases and J by 5 bases, with 4 bases of the junction left unmatched. The CDR3 contains 14 residues. CDR3 residues: CASSRGEDNSPLHF. The CDR3 coding sequence is TGTGCCAGTAGCAGGGGGGAGGATAATTCACCCCTCCACTTT.

The chain uses TRBV2 and TRBJ2-2, with 7 bases that match TRBD1. The CDR3 covers 14 residues. J lost 9 bases, V lost 6 bases, and 10 bases had no gene match. CDR1 and CDR2 (germline): SNHLY, FYNNEI. The CDR3, as DNA: TGTGCCAGCAGAGCCGACAGGGACGGGAGGGAGCTGTTTTTT. It is translated as CASRADRDGRELFF.

This clone was detected only a few times. CDR3 sequence reads: CSAAFYNEQFF. The CDR3 nucleotides are TGCAGTGCGGCTTTCTACAATGAGCAGTTCTTC. The chain couples TRBV20-1 to TRBJ2-1; no reliable D call. Between the trimmed V and J ends, which lost 6 bases and 3 bases, there was a span of 6 bases. The germline CDR1 and CDR2 sequences are DFQATT and SNEGSKA (reference sequence). The CDR3 consists of 11 residues.

The genes are TRBV5-3 and TRBJ1-5; 7 bases align to TRBD1. TRBV5-3 is an ORF; its function is uncertain. V lost 4 bases and J lost 1; bases outside the gene matches: 5. The CDR3 loop spans 15 amino acids. CDR3 region: CARSTPGGSNQPQHF. CDR3 coding DNA: TGTGCCAGAAGCACCCCAGGGGGAAGCAATCAGCCCCAGCATTTT.

The gene calls are TRBV5-1 and TRBJ1-4, with 12 nucleotides matching TRBD1. CDR1 and CDR2 (germline): SGHRS, YFSETQ. V dropped 2 bases and J dropped 7; count of bases not matched to a gene: 9. The CDR3 extends over 17 amino acids. The CDR3 spells CASSFGTGGERREKLFF. DNA for the CDR3: TGCGCCAGCAGCTTCGGGACAGGGGGCGAAAGGCGTGAAAAACTGTTTTTT.

In regard to this clone: The same CDR3 is also encoded by other DNA sequences in this sample. The chain carries TRBV28 and TRBJ1-2; 7 bases fit TRBD1. J lost 4 bases, V lost 4 bases, and 3 bases had no gene match. The CDR3 sequence is 13 residues long. Germline V CDR1 and CDR2: MDHEN, SYDVKM. DNA for the CDR3: TGTGCCAGCAGTTCAGGGGGACCCTATGGCTACACCTTC. Encoded protein: CASSSGGPYGYTF.

The genes are TRBV5-4 and TRBJ2-1, with TRBD2 matching 13 bases. Germline V lookup: CDR1 SGHNT, CDR2 YYREEE (reference sequence). The V gene end was trimmed by 4 bases and the J gene end by 4 bases; junction bases not matched to a gene: 2. The CDR3 runs to 15 residues. The CDR3 DNA sequence: TGTGCCAGCAGCAAGGGACTAGCGGGGTACAATGAGCAGTTCTTC. Translated, it gives CASSKGLAGYNEQFF.

The chain has TRBV7-8 and TRBJ1-5; D unresolved. The CDR3 is 15 residues long. Germline values: CDR1 SGHVS, CDR2 FQNEAQ. The V end lost 1 base, the J end lost 6 bases, and 13 bases lay between the germline ends. The CDR3 is CASSLGRAGSQPQHF. The CDR3 DNA is TGTGCCAGCAGCTTAGGACGGGCGGGGAGTCAGCCCCAGCATTTT.

The gene calls are TRBV7-2 and TRBJ2-5; 7 bases fit TRBD2. Germline V gene sequence: CDR1 SGHTA, CDR2 FQGNSA. V lost 1 base, J lost 0 bases, and 8 bases stayed unmatched. The CDR3 extends over 17 amino acids. The CDR3 region is CASSLDLAASYQETQYF. The CDR3 DNA reads as TGTGCCAGCAGCTTAGATCTAGCGGCCTCGTACCAAGAGACCCAGTACTTC. Full variable domain (remainder filled in from reference TRBV7-2 and TRBJ2-5): GAGVSQSPSNKVTEKGKDVELRCDPISGHTALYWYRQSLGQGLEFLIYFQGNSAPDKSGLPSDRFSAERTGGSVSTLTIQRTQQEDSAVYLCASSLDLAASYQETQYFGPGTRLLVL.

The V gene is TRBV5-1, the J gene TRBJ1-4, with D unresolved. Germline values: CDR1 SGHRS, CDR2 YFSETQ. V was pared by 6 bases and J by 8 bases, with 8 bases between. The CDR3 is 11 amino acids. CDR3 in DNA: TGCGCCAGCAAGGAGGACGAAAAACTGTTTTTT. Translating it yields CASKEDEKLFF.

This chain links TRBV19 with TRBJ1-5; no clear D. Germline CDR1 LNHDA, CDR2 SQIVND (reference sequence). Trimming removed 10 bases from V and 0 bases from J, with 10 bases in between. This CDR3 has 13 residues. As DNA, the CDR3 is TGTGCCACTCAGACAAATAGCAATCAGCCCCAGCATTTT. This codes for CATQTNSNQPQHF.